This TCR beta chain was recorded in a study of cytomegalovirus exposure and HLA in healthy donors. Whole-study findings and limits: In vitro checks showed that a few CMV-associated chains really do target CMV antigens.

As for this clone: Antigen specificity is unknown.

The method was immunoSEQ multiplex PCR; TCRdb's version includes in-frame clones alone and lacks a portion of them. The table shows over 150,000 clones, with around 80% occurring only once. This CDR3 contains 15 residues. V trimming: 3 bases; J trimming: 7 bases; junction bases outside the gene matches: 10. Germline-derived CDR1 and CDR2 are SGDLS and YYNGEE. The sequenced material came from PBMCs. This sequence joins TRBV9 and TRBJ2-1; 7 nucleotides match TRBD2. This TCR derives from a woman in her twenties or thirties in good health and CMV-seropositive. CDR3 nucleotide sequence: TGTGCCAGCAGCGATACTAGCGCGGAGTCTAATGAGCAGTTCTTC. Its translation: CASSDTSAESNEQFF.